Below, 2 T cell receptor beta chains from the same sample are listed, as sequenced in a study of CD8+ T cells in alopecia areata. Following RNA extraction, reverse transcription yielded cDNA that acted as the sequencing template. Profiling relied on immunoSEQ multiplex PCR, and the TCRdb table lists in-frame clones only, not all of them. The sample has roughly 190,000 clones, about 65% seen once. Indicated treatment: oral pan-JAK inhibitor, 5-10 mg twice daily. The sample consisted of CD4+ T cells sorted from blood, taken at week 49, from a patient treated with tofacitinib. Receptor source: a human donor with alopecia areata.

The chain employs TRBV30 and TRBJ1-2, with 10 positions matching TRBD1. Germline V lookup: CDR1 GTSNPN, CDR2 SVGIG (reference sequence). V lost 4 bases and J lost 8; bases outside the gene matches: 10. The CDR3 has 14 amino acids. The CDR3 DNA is TGTGCCTGGACCCTACTGACAGGGGGCGACGGCTACACCTTC. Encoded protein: CAWTLLTGGDGYTF. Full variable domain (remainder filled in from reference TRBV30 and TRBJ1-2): SQTIHQWPATLVQPVGSPLSLECTVEGTSNPNLYWYRQAAGRGLQLLFYSVGIGQISSEVPQNLSASRPQDRQFILSSKKLLLSDSGFYLCAWTLLTGGDGYTFGSGTRLTVV.

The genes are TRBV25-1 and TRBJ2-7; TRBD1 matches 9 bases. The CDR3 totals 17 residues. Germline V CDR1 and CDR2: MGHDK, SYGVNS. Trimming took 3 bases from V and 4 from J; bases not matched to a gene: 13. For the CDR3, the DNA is TGTGCCAGCAGTGAGGGATTTGGGACAGGGATGCGATACGAGCAGTACTTC. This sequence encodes CASSEGFGTGMRYEQYF.